The clone carrying this T cell receptor (beta chain) was counted only a few times. The entry originates in a study of blood T cell repertoires in COVID-19. Background on the study: Specimens from acute and convalescent COVID-19 originated in the United States, Italy and Spain.

Measured with immunoSEQ multiplex PCR; TCRdb has only the in-frame clones, and not every one. The data contain 150,000 to 200,000 clones, 88% of them singletons. The CDR3 covers 15 residues. J lost 2 bases, V lost 5 bases, and 5 bases had no gene match. Germline V gene sequence: CDR1 SGHTA, CDR2 FQGTGA. Sequenced input: peripheral blood. V gene TRBV7-3 combines with J gene TRBJ2-2; 7 nucleotides agree with TRBD1. This TCR came from a man aged 50 or older who had recovered from COVID-19. The DNA of the CDR3 is TGTGCCAGCAGCCCGGGACAGATAAACACCGGGGAGCTGTTTTTT. Encoded protein: CASSPGQINTGELFF.